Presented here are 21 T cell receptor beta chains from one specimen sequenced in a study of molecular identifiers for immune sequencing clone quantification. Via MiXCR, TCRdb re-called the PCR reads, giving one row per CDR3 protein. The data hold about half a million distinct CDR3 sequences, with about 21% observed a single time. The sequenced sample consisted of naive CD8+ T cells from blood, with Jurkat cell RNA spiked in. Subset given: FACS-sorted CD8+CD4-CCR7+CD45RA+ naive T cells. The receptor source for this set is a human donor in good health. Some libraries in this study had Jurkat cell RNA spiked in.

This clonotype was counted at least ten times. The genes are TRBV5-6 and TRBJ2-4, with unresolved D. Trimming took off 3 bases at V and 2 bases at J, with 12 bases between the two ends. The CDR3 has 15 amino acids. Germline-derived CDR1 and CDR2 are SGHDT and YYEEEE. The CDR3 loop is CASSSRASPKNIQYF. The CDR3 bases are TGTGCCAGCAGCTCCCGTGCTTCGCCCAAAAACATTCAGTACTTC.

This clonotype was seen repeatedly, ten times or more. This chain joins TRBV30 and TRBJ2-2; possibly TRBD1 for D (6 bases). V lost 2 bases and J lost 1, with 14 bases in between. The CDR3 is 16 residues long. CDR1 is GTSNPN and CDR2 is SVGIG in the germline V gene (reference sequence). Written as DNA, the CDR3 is TGTGCCTGGAGTATTTGGGACAACCAGAACACCGGGGAGCTGTTTTTT. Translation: CAWSIWDNQNTGELFF. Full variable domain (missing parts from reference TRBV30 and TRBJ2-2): SQTIHQWPATLVQPVGSPLSLECTVEGTSNPNLYWYRQAAGRGLQLLFYSVGIGQISSEVPQNLSASRPQDRQFILSSKKLLLSDSGFYLCAWSIWDNQNTGELFFGEGSRLTVL.

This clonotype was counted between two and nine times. The CDR3 reads CASSPTRTFTGPQETQYF. The CDR3 coding sequence is TGCGCCAGCAGCCCGACAAGGACTTTCACCGGGCCACAAGAGACCCAGTACTTC. This chain uses TRBV4-1 with TRBJ2-5; perhaps TRBD2 as D (5 bases). CDR1 and CDR2 (germline): MGHRA, YSYEKL. Trimming took 4 bases from V and 2 from J, leaving 23 bases between them. This CDR3 region has 18 residues.

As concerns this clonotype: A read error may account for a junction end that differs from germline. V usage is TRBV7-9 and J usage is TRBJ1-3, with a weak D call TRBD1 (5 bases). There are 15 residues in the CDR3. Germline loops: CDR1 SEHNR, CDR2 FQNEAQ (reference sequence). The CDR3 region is CASSLLGAGGNAIYF. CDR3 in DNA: TGTGCCAGCAGCTTATTAGGGGCTGGTGGAAACGCCATATATTTT.

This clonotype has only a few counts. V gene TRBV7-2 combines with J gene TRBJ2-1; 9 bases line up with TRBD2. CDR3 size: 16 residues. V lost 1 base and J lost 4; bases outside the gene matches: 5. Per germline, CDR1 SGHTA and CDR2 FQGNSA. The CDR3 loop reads CASSLGGSGSYNEQFF. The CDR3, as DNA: TGTGCCAGCAGCTTAGGAGGTAGCGGGAGTTACAATGAGCAGTTCTTC.

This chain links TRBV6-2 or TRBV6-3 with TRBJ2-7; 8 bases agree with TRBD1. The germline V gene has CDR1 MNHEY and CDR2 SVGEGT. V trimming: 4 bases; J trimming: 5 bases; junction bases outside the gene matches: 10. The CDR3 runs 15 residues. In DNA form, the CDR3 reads TGTGCCAGCAGTTCGTTGCGGGACAGGCACCACGAGCAGTACTTC. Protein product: CASSSLRDRHHEQYF.

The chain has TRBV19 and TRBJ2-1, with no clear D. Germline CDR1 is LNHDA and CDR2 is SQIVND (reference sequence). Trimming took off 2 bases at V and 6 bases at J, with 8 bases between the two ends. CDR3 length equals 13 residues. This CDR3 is CASSISFVNEQFF. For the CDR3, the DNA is TGTGCCAGTAGTATAAGTTTTGTCAATGAGCAGTTCTTC. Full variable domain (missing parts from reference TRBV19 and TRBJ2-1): DGGITQSPKYLFRKEGQNVTLSCEQNLNHDAMYWYRQDPGQGLRLIYYSQIVNDFQKGDIAEGYSVSREKKESFPLTVTSAQKNPTAFYLCASSISFVNEQFFGPGTRLTVL.

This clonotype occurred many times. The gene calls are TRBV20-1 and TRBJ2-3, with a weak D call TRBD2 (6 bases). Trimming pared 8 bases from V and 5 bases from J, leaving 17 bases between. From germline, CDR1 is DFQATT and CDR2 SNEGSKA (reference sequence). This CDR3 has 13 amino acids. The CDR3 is CSSFPRGRDTQYF. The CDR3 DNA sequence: TGCAGTTCCTTCCCGCGGGGCAGAGATACGCAGTATTTT.

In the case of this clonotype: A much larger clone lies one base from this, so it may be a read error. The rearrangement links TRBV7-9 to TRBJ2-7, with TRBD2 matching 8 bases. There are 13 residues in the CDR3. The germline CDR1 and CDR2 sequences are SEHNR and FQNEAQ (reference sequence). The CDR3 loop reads CGSSLEWGTSPYF. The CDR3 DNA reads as TGTGGCAGCAGCTTAGAATGGGGGACTAGTCCGTACTTC.

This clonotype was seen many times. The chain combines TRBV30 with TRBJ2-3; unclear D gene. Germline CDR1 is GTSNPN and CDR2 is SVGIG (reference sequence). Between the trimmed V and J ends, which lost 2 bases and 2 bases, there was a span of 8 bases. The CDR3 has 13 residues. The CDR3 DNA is TGTGCCTGGAGTTTTGGACCCACAGATACGCAGTATTTT. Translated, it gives CAWSFGPTDTQYF.

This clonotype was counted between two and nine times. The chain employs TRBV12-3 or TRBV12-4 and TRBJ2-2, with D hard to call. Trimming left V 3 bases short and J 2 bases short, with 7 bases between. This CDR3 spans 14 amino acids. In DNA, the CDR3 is TGTGCCAGCAGTTTCCAGGAAAACACCGGGGAGCTGTTTTTT. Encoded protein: CASSFQENTGELFF.

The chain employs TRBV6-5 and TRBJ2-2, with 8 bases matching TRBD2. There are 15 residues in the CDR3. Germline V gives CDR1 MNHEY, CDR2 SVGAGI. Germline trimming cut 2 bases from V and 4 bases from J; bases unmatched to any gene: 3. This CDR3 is CASSYGAGGTGELFF. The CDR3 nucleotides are TGTGCCAGCAGTTACGGCGCGGGAGGCACCGGGGAGCTGTTTTTT.

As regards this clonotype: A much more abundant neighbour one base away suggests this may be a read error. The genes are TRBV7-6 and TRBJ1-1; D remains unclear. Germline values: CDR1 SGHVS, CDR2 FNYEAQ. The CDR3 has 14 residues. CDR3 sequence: CAGSFSGLNTEAFF. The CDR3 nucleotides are TGTGCCGGCAGCTTTTCAGGCCTCAACACTGAAGCTTTCTTT.

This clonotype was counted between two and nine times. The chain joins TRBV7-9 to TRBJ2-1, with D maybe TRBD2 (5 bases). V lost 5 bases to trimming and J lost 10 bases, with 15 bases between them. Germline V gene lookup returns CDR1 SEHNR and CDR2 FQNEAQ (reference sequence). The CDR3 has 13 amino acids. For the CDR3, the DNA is TGTGCCAGCAGCCTCCAGGAGCGGCCCGAGCAGTTCTTC. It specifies CASSLQERPEQFF.

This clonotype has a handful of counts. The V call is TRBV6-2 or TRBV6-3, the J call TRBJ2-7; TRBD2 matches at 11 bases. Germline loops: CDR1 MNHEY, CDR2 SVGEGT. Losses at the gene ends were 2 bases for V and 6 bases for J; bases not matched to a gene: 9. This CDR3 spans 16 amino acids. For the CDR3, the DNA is TGTGCCAGCAGTTACCATAGGAGAGGGACTAGCGGCGAGCAGTACTTC. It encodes CASSYHRRGTSGEQYF.

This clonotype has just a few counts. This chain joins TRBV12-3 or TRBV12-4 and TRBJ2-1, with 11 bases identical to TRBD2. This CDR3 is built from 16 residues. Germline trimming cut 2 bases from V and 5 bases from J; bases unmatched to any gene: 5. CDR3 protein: CASSLPSGGPHNEQFF. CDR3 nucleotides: TGTGCCAGCAGTTTACCTAGCGGGGGGCCCCACAATGAGCAGTTCTTC.

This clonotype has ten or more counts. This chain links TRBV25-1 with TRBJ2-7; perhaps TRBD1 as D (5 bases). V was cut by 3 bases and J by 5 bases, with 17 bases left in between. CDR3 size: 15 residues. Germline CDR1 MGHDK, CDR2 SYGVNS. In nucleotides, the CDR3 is TGTGCCAGCAGTGAGGCAGGGTCCGTGAAAGACGAGCAGTACTTC. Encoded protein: CASSEAGSVKDEQYF.

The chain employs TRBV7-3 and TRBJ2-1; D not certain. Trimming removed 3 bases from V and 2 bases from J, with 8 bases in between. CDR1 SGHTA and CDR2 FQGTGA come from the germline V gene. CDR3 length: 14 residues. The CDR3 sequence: CASSFSDTYNEQFF. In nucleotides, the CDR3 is TGTGCCAGCAGCTTCTCCGATACCTACAATGAGCAGTTCTTC.

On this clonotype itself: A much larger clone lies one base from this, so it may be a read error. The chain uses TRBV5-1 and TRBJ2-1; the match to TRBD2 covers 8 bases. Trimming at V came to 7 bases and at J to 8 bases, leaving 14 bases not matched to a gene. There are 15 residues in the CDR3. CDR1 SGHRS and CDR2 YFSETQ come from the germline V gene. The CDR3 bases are TGCGCCAGCCGCGGGGGAATGACTAGCGTGGATGAGCAGTTCTTC. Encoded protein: CASRGGMTSVDEQFF.

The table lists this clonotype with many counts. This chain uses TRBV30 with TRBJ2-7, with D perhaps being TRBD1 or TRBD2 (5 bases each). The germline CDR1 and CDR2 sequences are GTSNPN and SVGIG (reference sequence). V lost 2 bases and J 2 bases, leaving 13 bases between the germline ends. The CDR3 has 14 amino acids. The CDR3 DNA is TGTGCCTGGAGTCCCCGGGGCAGCACCTACGAGCAGTACTTC. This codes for CAWSPRGSTYEQYF.

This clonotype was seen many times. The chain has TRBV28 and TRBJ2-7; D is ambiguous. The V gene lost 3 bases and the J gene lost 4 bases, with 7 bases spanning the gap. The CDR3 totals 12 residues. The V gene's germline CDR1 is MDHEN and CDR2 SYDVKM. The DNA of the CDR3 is TGTGCCAGCAGTTTCAGTTTTTACGAGCAGTACTTC. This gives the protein CASSFSFYEQYF. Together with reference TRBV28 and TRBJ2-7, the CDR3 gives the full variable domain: DVKVTQSSRYLVKRTGEKVFLECVQDMDHENMFWYRQDPGLGLRLIYFSYDVKMKEKGDIPEGYSVSREKKERFSLILESASTNQTSMYLCASSFSFYEQYFGPGTRLTVT.